Shown below are 8 T cell receptor beta chains from a single sample sequenced in a study of chemoradiotherapy in HPV16-positive cancers. Clones were read by immunoSEQ multiplex PCR, and TCRdb kept only the in-frame ones, dropping some. The sample consists of some 3,300 clones, roughly 79% of them appearing once. This material was collected from a patient who underwent chemoradiotherapy. The receptor set was obtained from a human donor with HPV-associated anogenital cancer.

This clone was recorded once. The rearrangement joins TRBV29-1 to TRBJ1-1; D gene ambiguous. The germline V and J ends were trimmed by 4 bases and 6 bases, with 15 bases remaining between them. The CDR3 extends over 13 amino acids. Germline loops: CDR1 SQVTM, CDR2 ANQGSEA. The CDR3 reads CSVVHSGVSEAFF. DNA for the CDR3: TGCAGCGTTGTCCATTCGGGAGTCTCTGAAGCTTTCTTT.

The V call is TRBV4-2, the J call TRBJ1-5; no reliable D call. Germline V gives CDR1 LGHNA, CDR2 YNFKEQ. The CDR3 loop spans 15 amino acids. V was pared by 2 bases and J by 7 bases, with 15 bases between. The CDR3 sequence: CASSQLSGVGQPQHF. The CDR3 bases are TGTGCCAGCAGCCAATTATCGGGTGTTGGCCAGCCCCAGCATTTT.

The rearrangement joins TRBV6-1 to TRBJ1-3, with D hard to call. Germline lookup yields CDR1 MNHNS and CDR2 SASEGT. This CDR3 has 14 amino acids. V lost 1 base to trimming and J lost 2 bases, with 6 bases between them. CDR3 residues: CASSEGAAGNTIYF. In nucleotides, the CDR3 is TGTGCCAGCAGTGAAGGAGCGGCTGGAAACACCATATATTTT.

The chain recombines TRBV6-1 with TRBJ1-5; possible D gene TRBD1, 6 bases. This CDR3 is built from 13 residues. Germline V gives CDR1 MNHNS, CDR2 SASEGT. The V end was cut by 6 bases, the J end by 5 bases, with 11 bases between. CDR3 sequence: CASRRDTYQPQHF. Here the CDR3 DNA reads TGTGCCAGCAGGCGGGACACATATCAGCCCCAGCATTTT.

The V gene is TRBV10-3, the J gene TRBJ1-2; 8 bases match TRBD1. After removal of 3 bases from V and 7 bases from J, the junction contained 10 bases not matched to a gene. CDR1 is ENHRY and CDR2 is SYGVKD in the germline V gene. The CDR3 runs to 15 residues. CDR3 nucleotides: TGTGCCATCAGTGACAGGGACAGGATAAATGGTGGCTACACCTTC. Protein product: CAISDRDRINGGYTF.

V usage is TRBV5-4 and J usage is TRBJ1-5; perhaps TRBD1 as D (5 bases). Trimming took 0 bases from V and 5 from J, leaving 12 bases between them. CDR1 is SGHNT and CDR2 is YYREEE in the germline V gene (reference sequence). The CDR3 runs to 15 residues. CDR3 bases: TGTGCCAGCAGCTTGGACCTCGGGGGGGATCAGCCCCAGCATTTT. Translation gives CASSLDLGGDQPQHF. Filled out from reference TRBV5-4 and TRBJ1-5, the complete variable domain reads ETGVTQSPTHLIKTRGQQVTLRCSSQSGHNTVSWYQQALGQGPQFIFQYYREEENGRGNFPPRFSGLQFPNYSSELNVNALELDDSALYLCASSLDLGGDQPQHFGDGTRLSIL.

The V gene is TRBV19, the J gene TRBJ2-1; TRBD2 matches 10 bases. J gave up 4 bases and V 4 bases, and 4 bases lay outside the gene matches. This CDR3 contains 15 residues. Per germline, CDR1 LNHDA and CDR2 SQIVND (reference sequence). CDR3 protein: CASSTPGLAYNEQFF. DNA for the CDR3: TGTGCCAGTAGTACTCCGGGACTAGCGTACAATGAGCAGTTCTTC. Drawing the rest from reference TRBV19 and TRBJ2-1, the complete variable domain is DGGITQSPKYLFRKEGQNVTLSCEQNLNHDAMYWYRQDPGQGLRLIYYSQIVNDFQKGDIAEGYSVSREKKESFPLTVTSAQKNPTAFYLCASSTPGLAYNEQFFGPGTRLTVL.

The chain couples TRBV15 to TRBJ2-3, with D unclear. Germline V lookup: CDR1 LNHNV, CDR2 YYDKDF (reference sequence). This CDR3 has 15 amino acids. The ends were cut back, 0 bases at V and 5 bases at J, with 12 bases in the middle. The CDR3 DNA reads TGTGCCACCAGCAGAGATGGTGGGGTCGTAGATACGCAGTATTTT. The encoded protein is CATSRDGGVVDTQYF.